The clone carrying this T cell receptor beta chain occurred a few times. CDR3 regions were amplified by Arm-PCR using iRepertoire HTBI primers to build TCR beta libraries. MiXCR, applied by TCRdb to the multiplex PCR reads, yields one record per CDR3 protein. The sample lists 400,000 to 500,000 distinct CDR3 sequences, about 22% occurring once. Documented time point: persistent/refractory GD, antithyroid drugs over 5 years with positive TRAb. RNA extracted from PBMCs served as the sequencing template. American Thyroid Association guidelines defined Graves' disease diagnosis. The sample originates from a study of regulatory T cells in long-lasting Graves disease. CDR1 is MDHEN, CDR2 SYDVKM, per germline. V lost 3 bases and J lost 2; bases outside the gene matches: 4. The CDR3 has 15 amino acids.

This specimen consisted of peripheral blood mononuclear cells (PBMCs), obtained when the disease was refractory, from a patient treated with antithyroid drugs. The gene calls are TRBV28 and TRBJ1-5; 7 bases agree with TRBD1. This TCR was recovered from a female donor with Graves disease. Here the CDR3 reads CASSFVTGGNQPQHF. The CDR3 DNA reads as TGTGCCAGCAGTTTCGTAACAGGGGGCAATCAGCCCCAGCATTTT.